The 3 T cell receptor beta chains presented below share a single source sample, sequenced in a study of blood T cell repertoires in COVID-19. This table comes from immunoSEQ multiplex PCR, and its TCRdb copy is limited to in-frame clones, with some not included. Of tens of thousands of clones in the sample, over 80% were seen once. What was sequenced was peripheral blood. The receptors derive from a man between 45 and 60 years old with active or convalescent COVID-19.

J is TRBJ1-2 and V is TRBV4-1; D not certain. The CDR3 totals 15 residues. V was cut by 0 bases and J by 0 bases, with 8 bases left in between. Germline-derived CDR1 and CDR2 are MGHRA and YSYEKL. The CDR3 loop is CASSQESTANYGYTF. The CDR3 DNA reads TGCGCCAGCAGCCAAGAAAGTACAGCTAACTATGGCTACACCTTC.

This clone was recorded a few times. J is TRBJ1-3 and V is TRBV9; 7 nucleotides line up with TRBD1. From germline, CDR1 is SGDLS and CDR2 YYNGEE. The CDR3 is 15 residues long. The V and J ends lost 2 bases and 0 bases, in that order; junction bases with no gene match: 2. The CDR3 loop reads CASSVRDSSGNTIYF. For the CDR3, the DNA is TGTGCCAGCAGCGTGCGGGACAGCTCTGGAAACACCATATATTTT.

This chain links TRBV24-1 with TRBJ2-1, with D possibly matching TRBD2 (7 bases). The germline V and J ends were trimmed by 0 bases and 8 bases, with 13 bases remaining between them. CDR3 length equals 15 residues. Per the germline V gene, CDR1 is KGHDR and CDR2 is SFDVKD. CDR3 bases: TGTGCCACCAGTGATTTGCTGGGGGGGGCCGATGAGCAGTTCTTC. Its protein product is CATSDLLGGADEQFF.